A single sample gave rise to the 21 T cell receptor beta chains below, sequenced in a study of blood T cells in healthy people across ages (dated by TCRdb to between 2015 and 2017). Receptors were amplified or captured by 5' RACE. The sequencer was an Illumina HiSeq 2500. A second PCR of roughly 7 to 12 cycles was run with a J-beta primer mix and a sample-barcoded 5' primer. TCRdb reprocessed the public reads (quality trimming at Q25 with fastp, clone calling with MiXCR) and kept in-frame beta chains. Rows merge per CDR3 protein into single entries with the most common DNA and genes. In all, the sample holds 600,000 or so distinct CDR3 sequences, and roughly 20% of those were seen once. The ten biggest clones cover 3% to 4.5% of the sample. The sequencing sample was made of blood. Receptor source: a man between 65 and 80 years old in good health.

This clonotype was counted between two and nine times. A read error may be the cause here, since a much bigger clone is one base away. The chain combines TRBV11-2 with TRBJ1-4; D perhaps matches TRBD1 (5 bases). CDR3 length: 13 amino acids. The V end was cut by 5 bases, the J end by 10 bases, with 14 bases between. Germline-derived CDR1 and CDR2 are SGHAT and FQNNGV. CDR3 protein: CASSIRVGGKLFF. The CDR3 DNA reads as TGTGCCAGCAGCATTAGGGTGGGGGGAAAACTGTTTTTT.

The chain joins TRBV12-3 or TRBV12-4 to TRBJ1-5; D may be TRBD1 (5 bases). The CDR3 is 18 amino acids. Trimming took 0 bases from V and 0 from J, leaving 15 bases between them. Here the CDR3 reads CASSLAIGGDSSNQPQHF. The CDR3 DNA is TGTGCCAGCAGTTTAGCGATCGGGGGAGACAGTAGCAATCAGCCCCAGCATTTT.

This clonotype was seen more than once but under ten times. The V call is TRBV12-3 or TRBV12-4, the J call TRBJ1-5; unclear D gene. The CDR3 runs 13 residues. V lost 4 bases and J 4 bases, leaving 8 bases between the germline ends. CDR3 DNA sequence: TGTGCCAGCAGTTCGAACATAAATCAGCCCCAGCATTTT. This gives the protein CASSSNINQPQHF.

The rearrangement links TRBV5-5 to TRBJ2-1; TRBD2 aligns across 8 bases. The CDR3 covers 16 residues. J gave up 0 bases and V 4 bases, and 6 bases lay outside the gene matches. Germline lookup yields CDR1 SGHKS and CDR2 YYEKEE (reference sequence). CDR3 in amino acids: CASSQDGRASYNEQFF. The CDR3 DNA follows: TGTGCCAGCAGCCAGGACGGGAGGGCCTCCTACAATGAGCAGTTCTTC.

This clonotype occurred once. V gene TRBV20-1 combines with J gene TRBJ1-1; D is undetermined. Germline assignment: CDR1 DFQATT and CDR2 SNEGSKA (reference sequence). The germline V and J ends were trimmed by 0 bases and 0 bases, with 11 bases remaining between them. The CDR3 has 15 amino acids. The CDR3 region is CSARDGPLVNTEAFF. As DNA, the CDR3 is TGCAGTGCTAGAGATGGTCCGCTAGTGAACACTGAAGCTTTCTTT.

This clonotype was recorded a few times. The J gene is TRBJ2-5, the V gene TRBV20-1; 11 bases are a match to TRBD2. Trimming removed 1 base from V and 1 base from J; junction bases left unmatched: 5. Germline assignment: CDR1 DFQATT and CDR2 SNEGSKA (reference sequence). The CDR3 has 16 amino acids. The CDR3 coding sequence is TGCAGTGCTAGAGCCGGGACTAGCGGCCTCCAAGAGACCCAGTACTTC. It specifies CSARAGTSGLQETQYF.

This clonotype was seen a few times. The chain has TRBV10-3 and TRBJ2-5; no clear D. Trimming pared 0 bases from V and 4 bases from J, leaving 6 bases between. The CDR3 sequence is 13 residues long. The germline gives CDR1 ENHRY, CDR2 SYGVKD. CDR3 DNA: TGTGCCATCAGTGAGTCGTCGGTAGAGACCCAGTACTTC. Translated: CAISESSVETQYF.

The CDR3 nucleotides read TGCAGTGCTAGAACAGGGGGCGCAAACGGTGGCTACACCTTC. As protein: CSARTGGANGGYTF. This chain joins TRBV20-1 and TRBJ1-2; 9 bases fit TRBD1. With V trimmed by 2 bases and J by 7 bases, 8 bases remained unmatched. CDR3 length: 14 residues. Germline loops: CDR1 DFQATT, CDR2 SNEGSKA (reference sequence).

This clonotype was detected a few times. The chain links TRBV21-1 to TRBJ1-2. TRBV21-1 is a recognized pseudogene. The CDR3 is 16 amino acids. In nucleotides, the CDR3 is TGTGCCAGCAGCAAAGATCCGAGACCGACGCTCTATGGCTACACCTTC. Protein product: CASSKDPRPTLYGYTF.

The V call is TRBV20-1, the J call TRBJ2-1; perhaps TRBD1 as D (6 bases). Germline V gene sequence: CDR1 DFQATT, CDR2 SNEGSKA (reference sequence). V lost 3 bases and J lost 4, with 16 bases in between. The CDR3 contains 15 residues. CDR3 in DNA: TGCAGTGCTAGCCGCGGGTTAAGGGGGTACAATGAGCAGTTCTTC. Translated: CSASRGLRGYNEQFF.

This clonotype was recorded many times. The chain employs TRBV28 and TRBJ2-7; the D gene could be TRBD1 or TRBD2 (6 bases each). The V gene's germline CDR1 is MDHEN and CDR2 SYDVKM. Trimming left V 9 bases short and J 4 bases short, with 16 bases between. The CDR3 is 13 residues long. The CDR3 here is CASLGAAGYEQYF. In DNA, the CDR3 is TGTGCCAGTTTGGGGGCGGCGGGGTACGAGCAGTACTTC.

To note about this clonotype: This may stem from a read error, because a much larger clone lies one nucleotide away. This sequence joins TRBV18 and TRBJ2-3; D perhaps matches TRBD1 (6 bases). Germline V gives CDR1 KGHSH, CDR2 LQKENI. This CDR3 is 15 amino acids long. The CDR3 protein is CASSLDRRSADTQCF. CDR3 DNA: TGTGCCAGCTCACTTGACAGGAGGTCCGCAGATACGCAGTGTTTT.

This rearrangement joins TRBV25-1 to TRBJ2-5, with 7 bases lining up with TRBD2. V lost 8 bases to trimming and J lost 4 bases; unmatched junction nucleotides: 13. The CDR3 extends over 15 amino acids. CDR1 and CDR2 from the germline V gene are MGHDK and SYGVNS. The CDR3 region is CASSMWLAEIETQYF. Written as DNA, the CDR3 is TGTGCCAGCTCGATGTGGCTAGCGGAGATAGAGACCCAGTACTTC.

Concerning this clonotype: The junction does not match germline at one end; this may be a read error. The rearrangement joins TRBV20-1 to TRBJ1-5, with D hard to call. The CDR3 covers 15 residues. Germline V gene data show CDR1 as DFQATT and CDR2 as SNEGSKA (reference sequence). The CDR3 DNA follows: TGCAGTACTAGAGATATGAAGGTTAGCAATCAGCCCCAGCATTTT. Its protein product is CSTRDMKVSNQPQHF.

This clonotype was detected a few times. The V call is TRBV7-3, the J call TRBJ2-2, with D tentatively TRBD1 (6 bases). The CDR3 runs to 16 residues. The V gene's germline CDR1 is SGHTA and CDR2 FQGTGA. V dropped 2 bases and J dropped 8 bases, with 18 bases sitting between them. In DNA, the CDR3 is TGTGCCAGCAGCTTACTGGATAGGACAGCTAAGGGGGAGCTGTTTTTT. Its protein is CASSLLDRTAKGELFF. Combining the CDR3 with reference TRBV7-3 and TRBJ2-2 gives the whole variable domain GAGVSQTPSNKVTEKGKYVELRCDPISGHTALYWYRQSLGQGPEFLIYFQGTGAADDSGLPNDRFFAVRPEGSVSTLKIQRTERGDSAVYLCASSLLDRTAKGELFFGEGSRLTVL.

In its sample, this clonotype was seen a few times. The chain uses TRBV18 and TRBJ1-1; D not certain. Per the germline V gene, CDR1 is KGHSH and CDR2 is LQKENI. Trimming took off 1 base at V and 1 base at J, with 4 bases between the two ends. The CDR3 runs to 13 residues. In DNA, the CDR3 is TGTGCCAGCTCACCACATACGAACACTGAAGCTTTCTTT. Protein product: CASSPHTNTEAFF.

V is TRBV7-2 and J is TRBJ2-6; 7 nucleotides align to TRBD1. The CDR3 is made up of 16 amino acids. The V gene's germline CDR1 is SGHTA and CDR2 FQGNSA. After removal of 3 bases from V and 0 bases from J, the junction contained 2 bases not matched to a gene. The CDR3 nucleotides are TGTGCCAGCAGCTTCGGACAGGCCTCTGGGGCCAACGTCCTGACTTTC. It yields the protein CASSFGQASGANVLTF.

CDR3 region: CSARDLGGKNEQFF. CDR3 in DNA: TGCAGTGCTAGAGATCTCGGCGGGAAGAATGAGCAGTTCTTC. The V gene is TRBV20-1, the J gene TRBJ2-5, with a tentative D call TRBD2 (6 bases). The J call is uncertain, as TRBJ2-1 better fits the DNA end. Germline V lookup: CDR1 DFQATT, CDR2 SNEGSKA (reference sequence). The CDR3 is 14 amino acids.

In this sample, this clonotype turned up many times. V and J are TRBV20-1 and TRBJ2-5; 12 bases map to TRBD2. V lost 4 bases to trimming and J lost 5 bases; unmatched junction nucleotides: 8. This CDR3 has 15 amino acids. Looked up from germline, CDR1 is DFQATT and CDR2 is SNEGSKA (reference sequence). The CDR3 DNA is TGCAGTGCTACCAGGACTAGCGGGGCGCTGGAGACCCAGTACTTC. The encoded protein is CSATRTSGALETQYF.

The chain combines TRBV11-2 with TRBJ2-3; 9 nucleotides match TRBD1. V was clipped by 5 bases and J by 6 bases; unmatched bases: 9. The CDR3 spans 15 residues. CDR1 and CDR2 (germline): SGHAT, FQNNGV. The CDR3 DNA reads as TGTGCCAGCAGCCGATCACAGGGGGCGAGGGATACGCAGTATTTT. Amino acids: CASSRSQGARDTQYF.

This clonotype has only one observation. The chain has TRBV25-1 and TRBJ1-1, with D unclear. V was clipped by 0 bases and J by 3 bases, with 5 bases between them. CDR3 length: 13 amino acids. The V gene's germline CDR1 is MGHDK and CDR2 SYGVNS. CDR3 protein: CASSEYLYTEAFF. In DNA, the CDR3 is TGTGCCAGCAGTGAATATTTGTACACTGAAGCTTTCTTT.